The clone carrying this T cell receptor beta chain was recorded many times. Antigen unknown. The read finishes 3 residues shy of the CDR3 end, and the germline J gene is used to complete it. The source of the sample is a study of T cell clonality in common variable immunodeficiency. Sequencing was performed with immunoSEQ multiplex PCR; in TCRdb, only in-frame clones are kept and a portion is missing. Sampling found about 60,000 clones, none seen once. Blood samples were heparinized, about 5 to 9 ml per donor. With 5 bases removed from V and 3 bases from J, the gap between germline ends came to 6 bases. Germline V gives CDR1 SGHRS, CDR2 YFSETQ. The CDR3 has 12 amino acids. Notes on the study in general: Common variable immunodeficiency TCR beta sequences reportedly had fewer deletions and N-nucleotide insertions. Compared with controls, CVID subjects had fewer shared TCRbeta clones.

Source material: peripheral blood mononuclear cells. The chain links TRBV5-1 to TRBJ2-1; D gene ambiguous. The clonotype originates from a person aged 18-70 years in good health. CDR3 residues: CASRGSYNEQFF. Incomplete CDR3 DNA: TGCGCCAGCAGGGGCAGCTACAATGAG.